This T cell receptor beta chain stems from a study of siplizumab effects on memory and regulatory T cells. This clone was seen a handful of times. Its antigen is unidentified. Data came from immunoSEQ multiplex PCR; TCRdb stores just in-frame clones and leaves some out. The sample lists around 20,000 clones, 35% to 60% occurring once. Findings and limits, study-wide: Naive T cells were seen as more diverse than memory cells and as major alloresponse contributors.

A 37°C coculture lasting more than five days was applied to the mixed lymphocyte reaction cells. With 7 bases removed from V and 7 bases from J, the gap between germline ends came to 16 bases. Germline V CDR1 and CDR2: LNHDA, SQIVND (reference sequence). CDR3 size: 13 residues. The sample consisted of CFSE-low (dividing) CD4+ T cells sorted from an allogeneic mixed lymphocyte reaction. The chain recombines TRBV19 with TRBJ1-2, with D perhaps matching TRBD1 (5 bases). The sequence was obtained from a human donor in good health; the cells came from an allogeneic mixed lymphocyte reaction. Written as DNA, the CDR3 is TGTGCCAGTACCACGGACGGGGGAGGTGGCTACACCTTC. Its translation is CASTTDGGGGYTF.